These T cell receptor beta chains were read from a single sample in a study of T cells in Graves' hyperthyroidism and ophthalmopathy. From the multiplex PCR reads, TCRdb called clonotypes with MiXCR, one entry per CDR3 protein. The data contain around 400,000 distinct CDR3 sequences, more than 20% of them singletons. Sequencing used blood. The source is a man aged 45-60 years with Graves' hyperthyroidism. CDR3s leave out the opening cysteine and the closing phenylalanine or tryptophan.

v_gene | CDR3aa
TRBV3-1 | ASSQPGFFTEAF
TRBV7-9 | ASSPGAEAF
TRBV4-2 | ASSQEVLAERQF
TRBV27 | ASSIRTSGKSSYNEQF
TRBV29-1 | SVELGGGGYDEQY
TRBV3-1 | ASIMAGREGYTGELF
TRBV20-1 | SAREDRGNWEQY
TRBV12-3/TRBV12-4 | ASSTNTVTGELF
TRBV12-5 | ASGPSGGHGYT
TRBV11-2 | ASSLAGADNEQF
TRBV5-1 | ASSARLAGLYEQY
TRBV30 | AWSVRDGETQY
TRBV30 | AWSGGTSLWTDTQY
TRBV5-1 | ASSLRDSSGNEQF
TRBV6-9 | ASSYGGQGENNSPLH
TRBV7-2 | ASSERQGAVPYEQY
TRBV6-5 | ASSYGADDYEQY
TRBV7-9 | ASSFGTSGRNEQF
TRBV12-3/TRBV12-4 | ASSFGTVNTEAF
TRBV11-2 | ASSRTSGSVYNEQF
TRBV20-1 | SALKPDSPYEQY
TRBV12-3/TRBV12-4 | ASSPFGWSYEQY
TRBV19 | ASSMGGLTYEQY
TRBV20-1 | SATRGVDTIY
TRBV5-1 | ASRLGQQDTQY
TRBV5-1 | ASSPGTEEQEAQY
TRBV9 | ASSVAPLGVQETQY
TRBV14 | ASSPHRGRASEQY
TRBV19 | ASSFRSSDTQY
TRBV2 | ASPGQRDGEKLF
TRBV24-1 | ATSDFPGGVSNQPQH
TRBV7-9 | ASSFVSGADTQY
TRBV27 | ASSSSWDGHGYT
TRBV6-1 | ASSPTGRGTGELF
TRBV18 | ASSPAGRSNQPQH
TRBV11-2 | ASSIGSGDPYEQY
TRBV20-1 | SASRQGDFFGYT
TRBV20-1 | SARDHEDTQY
TRBV29-1 | SVVGMGSYETQY
TRBV7-9 | ASSSGGLAGVGEQY
TRBV10-3 | AISAPKGRAYEQY
TRBV11-3 | ASSLIPSSYEQY
TRBV10-3 | AIRGTDTQY
TRBV2 | ASSEGGTSQF
TRBV6-1 | ASSEARDSSNYGYT
TRBV11-2 | ASSFGLADTQY
TRBV28 | ASSFSSGRRDTQY
TRBV2 | ASSDPPVLAGEGADTQY
TRBV28 | ASSSFLASNEQF
TRBV3-1 | ASSQTGNQPQH
TRBV28 | ASSLAGIFTGELF